The present TCR beta chain was sequenced within a study of cytomegalovirus exposure and HLA in healthy donors. Study results and caveats: Beyond CMV serostatus, there was no information to go on about immune exposure. TCR beta sequences reportedly predicted the HLA-A and HLA-B alleles of most subjects accurately. Later on, an analysis tied 15,000 to 20,000 TCR beta sequences to HLA alleles at 0.05 false discovery rate.

This clone was counted a single time. Its antigen is not known. The J segment lost 1 base and the V segment lost 5 bases, leaving 6 bases of the junction unmatched. This CDR3 region has 16 residues. Per the germline V gene, CDR1 is MGHDK and CDR2 is SYGVNS. This PCR relied on a set of 60 Vbeta primers and 13 Jbeta primers. The method was immunoSEQ multiplex PCR; TCRdb's version includes in-frame clones alone and lacks a portion of them. The sample lists about 190,000 clones; approximately 82% were seen once. Sequenced sample: PBMCs. The TCR comes from a man aged 35-49 years in good health and CMV-seropositive. The chain employs TRBV25-1 and TRBJ2-2, with 8 positions matching TRBD2. In DNA, the CDR3 is TGTGCCAGCAGTAGAGGTAGCGGGATGAACACCGGGGAGCTGTTTTTT. As protein: CASSRGSGMNTGELFF. Full variable domain (outside the CDR3, taken from reference TRBV25-1 and TRBJ2-2): EADIYQTPRYLVIGTGKKITLECSQTMGHDKMYWYQQDPGMELHLIHYSYGVNSTEKGDLSSESTVSRIRTEHFPLTLESARPSHTSQYLCASSRGSGMNTGELFFGEGSRLTVL.